This T cell receptor beta chain originates from a study of cytomegalovirus exposure and HLA in healthy donors (dated by TCRdb to about 2017). Regarding the complete study: A later analysis indicated that the roughly 130 validation repertoires were generated on the platform also employed for the 700 or so repertoires of the first cohort. The study was designed to test whether signatures of past pathogen exposure could be identified by cataloging public T cell receptors. A separate validation cohort of 90 to 150 different subjects was used in addition to the approximately 700-subject first cohort. To predict cytomegalovirus infection status, the study combined high-throughput TCR immunosequencing, statistical association of individual TCRs with disease status, and machine learning. The research as a whole found: In the study, 150 to 200 TCR beta chains were listed as associated with cytomegalovirus. A later analysis lacked HLA typing for the validation cohort, so it scored co-occurrence in that cohort across all 120 repertoires. Three of the identified cytomegalovirus-associated TCR beta chains were confirmed in vitro to be specific for cytomegalovirus antigens. According to the authors, the approach could potentially be generalized to other disease states and immunological phenotypes. Across donors, most TCR sequences were observed very rarely, whereas some public TCRs were present in many individuals. Cytomegalovirus status was reported to be diagnosed by the classifier with high specificity and sensitivity in both the original and validation cohorts. A later analysis found that TCRs clustered in the first cohort also tended to co-occur in the 95 to 150 validation repertoires, with more than 90% of cluster scores above 0.

Separate from the roughly 630-subject first cohort, the validation cohort of 95 to 150 subjects was the group to which the donors belonged. As concerns this clone: Its antigen remains undetermined. One base away there is no much larger clone; base qualities are not given.

The germline V gene specifies LGHNA as CDR1 and YSLEER as CDR2. V was cut back by 2 bases and J by 4 bases, leaving a gap of 20 bases between them. Taken from cysteine to phenylalanine, the CDR3 has 17 residues. The DNA shown is the 51-base CDR3, in frame from base 1. Receptor amplification or capture employed the immunoSEQ multiplex PCR assay. The paper's data handling went like this. A statistical classification framework was developed to diagnose cytomegalovirus status using the catalog of TCR beta chain sequences. Here the immuneACCESS table is served through TCRdb, limited to in-frame sequences with V and J called. Missing clones are a known gap in these copies; in checked studies unresolved V genes cover under half, and the rest lacks a known reason. V, J and clone size reflect that table, while D and trimming were determined from the DNA. In all, the sample holds around 73,000 clones, and 70% to 90% of those were seen once. Of the sample, 3% to 4% is held by the ten largest clones.

The sequencing sample was made of PBMCs. The chain links TRBV4-3 with TRBJ1-2, and TRBD1 may be the D gene, going by 6 matching bases. The clonotype was recovered from a woman in her late teens or twenties in good health and CMV-seropositive. The DNA reads as follows: TGCGCCAGCAGCCAAAAAACCTCGCCGGACAGTCTCTATGGCTACACCTTC. The encoded protein is CASSQKTSPDSLYGYTF.